One TCR beta chain is described in this entry. The data derive from a study of T cell responses to AZD1222 COVID-19 vaccine. The CDR3 is 15 residues long. V lost 6 bases to trimming and J lost 0 bases, with 14 bases between them. Germline lookup yields CDR1 MDHEN and CDR2 SYDVKM. The assay was immunoSEQ multiplex PCR, and TCRdb's table has in-frame clones only and misses some. Seen here are roughly 200,000 clones, approximately 90% observed once, and the top ten hold approximately 1.6%. The sequencing here drew on peripheral blood, taken 28 days after the second AZD1222 dose. The sequence derives from an adult who received the AZD1222 COVID-19 vaccine. This chain links TRBV28 with TRBJ1-2, with TRBD1 as a possible D gene (5 bases). CDR3 residues: CASREGTIANYGYTF. The CDR3 DNA reads as TGTGCCAGCAGGGAGGGGACGATCGCTAACTATGGCTACACCTTC.